This is a list of T cell receptor beta chains from one sample in a study of breast tumors, draining lymph nodes, adjacent tissues. TCRdb itself ran the multiplex PCR reads through MiXCR, one entry per CDR3 protein. The profile covers tens of thousands of distinct CDR3 sequences, with roughly a fifth appearing a single time and about 2.2% taken by the ten largest. The source material was axillary lymph node tissue. These receptors originate from a female donor with breast cancer. Some clones in this sample may be carry-over from other donors' samples. Each CDR3 is given with its conserved first and last residue. Part of the rows lack a size; the others show once, few, many or a class for expanded clones.

j_call clone_size v_call cdr3_aa
TRBJ2-7 many TRBV4-2 CASSQFLAGGGHEQYF
TRBJ2-1 many TRBV6-5 CASSYPGVNEQFF
TRBJ2-5 many TRBV5-4 CASSLEGRRQETQYF
TRBJ2-5 few TRBV6-6 CASSYSRDRGVQETQHF
TRBJ2-3 many TRBV7-9 CASSLDWFGEPNADTQYF
TRBJ1-5 few TRBV28 CASSFGVRNQPQHF
TRBJ2-1 many TRBV4-2 CASSQDLVNEQFF
TRBJ2-7 many TRBV5-6 CASSGAGSRYEQYF
TRBJ2-7 many TRBV7-8 CASSERGDRSYEQYF
TRBJ2-1 many TRBV5-4 CAGAAATNYNEQFF
TRBJ2-1 many TRBV6-2/TRBV6-3 CASARDRGYNEQFF
TRBJ2-1 many TRBV12-3/TRBV12-4 CASSDATSGSSYNEQFF
TRBJ2-7 many TRBV3-1 CASSQVGSYEQYF
TRBJ2-1 many TRBV5-6 CASITSGRGNEQFF
TRBJ2-3 - TRBV5-4 CASSLEWGSIDTQYF
TRBJ2-7 many TRBV2 CASSEDRASYEQYF
TRBJ2-1 many TRBV6-2/TRBV6-3 CASSLGLAGDEQFF
TRBJ1-5 many TRBV19 CASLGGGVMHSQPQHF
TRBJ1-1 few TRBV4-3 CASSPTYMNTEAFF
TRBJ2-7 many TRBV7-9 CASSGQGDLREQYF
TRBJ2-5 - TRBV28 CASSLKVGAAQETQYF
TRBJ2-2 many TRBV7-2 CASSSPLFTGELFF
TRBJ1-2 - TRBV28 CASSLDVGDNYGYTF
TRBJ2-7 many TRBV25-1 CASSAMTPGQYF
TRBJ1-2 many TRBV7-9 CASSFRGQEGYGYTF
TRBJ2-1 many TRBV24-1 CATSDQRARYNEQFF
TRBJ1-4 - TRBV28 CASSSRGGDEKLFF
TRBJ2-3 many TRBV20-1 CSARRAAGSTDTQYF
TRBJ2-1 many TRBV7-3 CASSFGLAANEQFF